This paragraph covers one T cell receptor (beta chain) sequence. This sample is part of a study of tumor and adjacent non-tumor tissue in lung cancer. Background on the study: Patients were aged about 30 to 76, approximately 11 men and about 5 women, stage I to III.

The library came from three nested PCR rounds adapted from ARM-PCR protocols. TCRdb passed the multiplex PCR reads through MiXCR, listing each CDR3 protein once. Of around 76,000 distinct CDR3 sequences in the sample, more than 65% were seen once. No cell sorting was done before RNA was extracted from the tissue. This non-tumor lung sample came from over 3 cm beyond the tumor edge. The sample was distant non-tumor lung tissue. This TCR derives from a man aged 65 to 85 with non-small cell lung cancer.

CDR3 in amino acids: CASSYSTGRNRYQETQYF. The CDR3, as DNA: TGTGCCAGCAGTTACTCGACGGGGAGAAATCGGTACCAAGAGACCCAGTACTTC. The V call is TRBV6-5, the J call TRBJ2-5; D may be TRBD2 (5 bases). CDR1 MNHEY and CDR2 SVGAGI come from the germline V gene. The V end lost 0 bases, the J end lost 0 bases, and 17 bases lay between the germline ends. The CDR3 spans 18 residues.